The rows below give T cell receptor beta chains drawn from one sample of a study of blood T cell repertoires in COVID-19. Libraries were prepared by immunoSEQ multiplex PCR; TCRdb keeps only in-frame clonotypes and omits some of them. The repertoire holds hundreds of thousands of clones, with 75% to 90% as singletons. Sequenced material: peripheral blood. The receptors were gathered from a woman aged 25 to 39 with active or convalescent COVID-19. CDR3s include the opening cysteine and the closing phenylalanine or tryptophan. Each record gives: clone size, V gene, D gene, J gene, CDR3 protein, CDR3 DNA. A D gene is named only where the DNA matches it firmly. The listing skips clone size in some rows; elsewhere it reads once, few, many or a size class.

.	TRBV13	TRBD2	TRBJ2-1	CASSLGASGMEQFF	TGTGCCAGCAGCTTAGGGGCTAGCGGGATGGAGCAGTTCTTC
.	TRBV19	TRBD2	TRBJ2-7	CASSIAGAVQYF	TGTGCCAGTAGTATCGCGGGAGCGGTGCAGTACTTC
.	TRBV27	.	TRBJ1-1	CASWRLESNTEAFF	TGTGCCAGCTGGCGGTTAGAATCCAACACTGAAGCTTTCTTT
.	TRBV6-5	.	TRBJ1-1	CASTREIGTEAFF	TGTGCCAGCACGCGGGAGATAGGCACTGAAGCTTTCTTT
.	TRBV7-8	.	TRBJ2-1	CASSSRALQGEQFF	TGTGCCAGCAGCTCACGGGCCCTCCAGGGAGAGCAGTTCTTC
.	TRBV14	.	TRBJ2-2	CASSQGTLGNTGELFF	TGTGCCAGCAGCCAGGGGACTCTAGGAAACACCGGGGAGCTGTTTTTT
.	TRBV29-1	TRBD1	TRBJ1-4	CSVETGENEKLFF	TGCAGCGTTGAAACAGGGGAAAATGAAAAACTGTTTTTT
.	TRBV5-1	TRBD2	TRBJ2-3	CASSPKREGQLTTDTQYF	TGCGCCAGCAGCCCGAAGCGGGAGGGCCAATTAACGACAGATACGCAGTATTTT
once	TRBV5-8	TRBD2	TRBJ2-1	CASTRRLANYNEQFF	TGTGCCAGCACCCGGCGACTAGCGAACTACAATGAGCAGTTCTTC
.	TRBV14	.	TRBJ2-2	CASTEAGRRNTGELFF	TGTGCCAGCACCGAAGCAGGGCGCAGGAACACCGGGGAGCTGTTTTTT
.	TRBV7-9	TRBD1	TRBJ1-2	CASSSTGTAEDGYTF	TGTGCCAGCAGCTCGACCGGGACAGCGGAGGATGGCTACACCTTC
.	TRBV3-1/TRBV3-2	TRBD1	TRBJ1-1	CASSQEQGAITEAFF	TGTGCCAGCAGCCAAGAACAGGGGGCGATCACTGAAGCTTTCTTT
.	TRBV12-3/TRBV12-4	TRBD1	TRBJ1-2	CASRRGQGYGYTF	TGTGCCAGCAGAAGAGGACAGGGCTATGGCTACACCTTC
once	TRBV2	.	TRBJ1-2	CASRLTADGYTF	TGTGCCAGCAGGTTAACAGCTGATGGCTACACCTTC
.	TRBV3-1/TRBV3-2	.	TRBJ2-7	CASSQDSDSLFYEQYF	TGTGCCAGCAGCCAAGATTCCGACAGCTTGTTCTACGAGCAGTACTTC
.	TRBV9	.	TRBJ1-5	CASSPSYSNQPQHF	TGTGCCAGCAGTCCTAGCTATAGCAATCAGCCCCAGCATTTT
once	TRBV5-1	.	TRBJ1-3	CASSSTGPGSGNTIYF	TGCGCCAGCAGCTCCACAGGACCGGGCTCTGGAAACACCATATATTTT
.	TRBV10-1	TRBD1	TRBJ2-7	CASRAGTGAYEQYF	TGCGCCAGCAGGGCCGGGACAGGGGCCTACGAGCAGTACTTC
.	TRBV19	.	TRBJ2-7	CASSRPSRNSYEQYF	TGTGCCAGTAGTAGGCCTAGTCGGAATTCCTACGAGCAGTACTTC
.	TRBV4-1	.	TRBJ2-1	CASSPPGFGEQFF	TGCGCCAGCAGCCCCCCAGGGTTCGGTGAGCAGTTCTTC
.	TRBV6-5	.	TRBJ2-7	CASSRAGMLYEQYF	TGTGCCAGCTCACGGGCAGGGATGCTCTACGAGCAGTACTTC
once	TRBV19	.	TRBJ2-5	CASSMDPGTKETQYF	TGTGCCAGTAGTATGGACCCCGGGACAAAAGAGACCCAGTACTTC
once	TRBV5-1	.	TRBJ2-3	CASTTGITLTVDTQYF	TGCGCCAGCACGACAGGCATTACCCTCACAGTGGATACGCAGTATTTT
.	TRBV7-9	TRBD1	TRBJ1-2	CASSLGGQGAQYGYTF	TGTGCCAGCAGCTTAGGGGGACAGGGGGCACAATATGGCTACACCTTC
.	TRBV6-4	.	TRBJ2-1	CASSGRGRTSYNEQFF	TGTGCCAGCAGCGGACGGGGGAGAACCTCCTACAATGAGCAGTTCTTC
.	TRBV6-1	.	TRBJ1-5	CASSDSAGYNQPQHF	TGTGCCAGCAGTGACAGTGCGGGGTACAATCAGCCCCAGCATTTT
.	TRBV27	.	TRBJ1-1	CASSLRAGNTEAFF	TGTGCCAGCAGTTTAAGGGCGGGGAACACTGAAGCTTTCTTT
once	TRBV5-5	.	TRBJ1-1	CASSYGQLNTEAFF	TGTGCCAGCAGCTACGGACAACTGAACACTGAAGCTTTCTTT
once	TRBV7-2	TRBD1	TRBJ2-7	CASSPDRGPYEQYF	TGTGCCAGCAGCCCGGACAGGGGACCCTACGAGCAGTACTTC
.	TRBV3-1/TRBV3-2	.	TRBJ1-4	CASSSPGTNEKLFF	TGTGCCAGCAGCAGCCCTGGAACTAATGAAAAACTGTTTTTT
.	TRBV6-5	.	TRBJ1-4	CAITQWRADEKLFF	TGTGCGATCACGCAGTGGCGGGCGGATGAAAAACTGTTTTTT
.	TRBV10-2	.	TRBJ2-7	CASRGAYPYEQYF	TGCGCCAGCAGGGGGGCTTATCCCTACGAGCAGTACTTC
.	TRBV4-1	.	TRBJ2-7	CASSQDGGGSPYEQYF	TGCGCCAGCAGCCAAGATGGGGGGGGCAGTCCCTACGAGCAGTACTTC
.	TRBV6-4	TRBD2	TRBJ2-3	CASRMTSEDTQYF	TGTGCCAGCAGGATGACTAGCGAGGATACGCAGTATTTT
.	TRBV5-1	.	TRBJ1-2	CASSLGPYFDSNYGYTF	TGCGCCAGCAGCTTGGGCCCCTACTTTGACAGCAACTATGGCTACACCTTC
.	TRBV15	.	TRBJ1-2	CATSRARDYGYTF	TGTGCCACCAGCAGAGCGAGGGACTATGGCTACACCTTC
.	TRBV4-2	TRBD1	TRBJ1-2	CASSQGSGQGGVYGYTF	TGTGCCAGCAGCCAGGGATCTGGTCAGGGGGGAGTCTATGGCTACACCTTC
few	TRBV5-5	.	TRBJ1-2	CASSIDNYGYTF	TGTGCCAGCAGCATAGATAACTATGGCTACACCTTC
few	TRBV27	TRBD1	TRBJ2-2	CASRGTGITGELFF	TGTGCCAGCAGGGGGACAGGGATCACCGGGGAGCTGTTTTTT
.	TRBV11-3	.	TRBJ2-3	CASSSLGGEDTQYF	TGTGCCAGCAGCTCTCTAGGCGGGGAAGATACGCAGTATTTT
.	TRBV9	TRBD1	TRBJ1-5	CASSHGDRGNQPQHF	TGTGCCAGCAGTCATGGGGACAGGGGCAATCAGCCCCAGCATTTT
.	TRBV5-6	.	TRBJ1-1	CASSPPGGATEAFF	TGTGCCAGCAGCCCCCCCGGGGGTGCGACTGAAGCTTTCTTT
once	TRBV9	.	TRBJ1-1	CASSFGPGGGVNTEAFF	TGTGCCAGCAGCTTCGGCCCGGGGGGCGGGGTGAACACTGAAGCTTTCTTT
.	TRBV3-1/TRBV3-2	TRBD2	TRBJ2-3	CASSQELAGRTDTQYF	TGTGCCAGCAGCCAAGAACTAGCGGGTCGCACAGATACGCAGTATTTT
.	TRBV5-1	.	TRBJ2-2	CASSFDRGAGGELFF	TGCGCCAGCAGCTTTGATCGGGGGGCCGGCGGGGAGCTGTTTTTT
.	TRBV4-1	.	TRBJ1-3	CASSHLPGTIQGSGNTIYF	TGCGCCAGCAGCCACCTCCCTGGCACCATCCAGGGAAGTGGAAACACCATATATTTT
.	TRBV3-1/TRBV3-2	.	TRBJ1-2	CASSQVGGEDMNYGYTF	TGTGCCAGCAGCCAAGTAGGGGGGGAGGATATGAACTATGGCTACACCTTC
.	TRBV5-6	.	TRBJ2-4	CASSLGSGLAKNIQYF	TGTGCCAGCAGCTTGGGTAGCGGACTAGCCAAAAACATTCAGTACTTC
.	TRBV27	TRBD1	TRBJ1-1	CASSPRTGSVTEAFF	TGTGCCAGCAGTCCCCGGACAGGGTCTGTGACTGAAGCTTTCTTT
.	TRBV11-3	TRBD2	TRBJ2-1	CASSLGGLTGNEQFF	TGTGCCAGCAGCTTAGGGGGACTAACGGGAAATGAGCAGTTCTTC
.	TRBV11-2	TRBD1	TRBJ1-2	CASSTAGTDYNYGYTF	TGTGCCAGCAGCACAGCCGGGACAGACTATAACTATGGCTACACCTTC
.	TRBV27	.	TRBJ2-2	CASSFSLNTGELFF	TGTGCCAGCAGTTTTAGTTTGAACACCGGGGAGCTGTTTTTT
.	TRBV12-3/TRBV12-4	TRBD1	TRBJ1-1	CASSFRTGTEAFF	TGTGCCAGCAGTTTCCGGACAGGGACTGAAGCTTTCTTT
.	TRBV27	.	TRBJ1-2	CASSLRSTGYGYTF	TGTGCCAGCAGTTTACGTTCGACAGGATATGGCTACACCTTC